The 21 T cell receptor beta chains presented below share a single source sample, sequenced in a study of OX40 agonist ivuxolimab in advanced cancers. Libraries were prepared by immunoSEQ multiplex PCR; TCRdb keeps only in-frame clonotypes and omits some of them. The repertoire consists of 95,000 to 150,000 clones, with over 85% occurring once and the leading ten covering about 0.14%. Sequenced material: CD4+ or CD8+ T cells sorted from blood, taken in a trial of the OX40 agonist ivuxolimab. These receptors were taken from an adult with an advanced solid tumor such as melanoma, head and neck, liver or kidney cancer.

The chain couples TRBV21-1 to TRBJ1-1; no DNA check was done on the table's D call, TRBD1. TRBV21-1 is a recognized pseudogene. The CDR3 length is 14 residues. The DNA for the CDR3 is TGTGCCAGCAGCAAAGGACAGACGAACACTGAAGCTTTCTTT. Protein: CASSKGQTNTEAFF.

The chain carries TRBV7-9 and TRBJ2-7; no clear D gene. CDR1 is SEHNR, CDR2 FQNEAQ, per germline (reference sequence). Between the trimmed V and J ends, which lost 4 bases and 10 bases, there was a span of 11 bases. The CDR3 is made up of 11 amino acids. This CDR3 is CASSSSMFQYF. Here the CDR3 DNA reads TGTGCCAGCAGCTCCTCCATGTTTCAGTACTTC.

The chain employs TRBV19 and TRBJ1-5, with 7 positions matching TRBD1. V lost 7 bases to trimming and J lost 4 bases; unmatched junction nucleotides: 7. Looked up from germline, CDR1 is LNHDA and CDR2 is SQIVND (reference sequence). The length of the CDR3 is 14 residues. The CDR3 DNA follows: TGTGCCAGTAACCAGGGGGGGTGGAATCAGCCCCAGCATTTT. Its translation: CASNQGGWNQPQHF.

The rearrangement uses TRBV10-2 and TRBJ2-7; D not certain. The CDR3 consists of 15 residues. The V end lost 3 bases, the J end lost 2 bases, and 14 bases lay between the germline ends. CDR1 is WSHSY, CDR2 SAAADI, per germline. This CDR3 is CASSEGTSFPYEQYF. The CDR3 bases are TGCGCCAGCAGTGAAGGAACAAGCTTCCCCTACGAGCAGTACTTC.

The chain joins TRBV9 to TRBJ2-5; maybe TRBD2 (6 bases). Trimming removed 2 bases from V and 3 bases from J, with 11 bases in between. From germline, CDR1 is SGDLS and CDR2 YYNGEE. There are 14 residues in the CDR3. CDR3 loop: CASSVNGREETQYF. CDR3 in DNA: TGTGCCAGCAGCGTTAACGGGAGAGAAGAGACCCAGTACTTC.

The V gene is TRBV7-2, the J gene TRBJ2-7, with 7 bases identical to TRBD2. The V and J ends lost 7 bases and 5 bases, in that order; junction bases with no gene match: 26. Germline V CDR1 and CDR2: SGHTA, FQGNSA. The CDR3 length is 19 residues. DNA for the CDR3: TGTGCCAGCACCCGATTAGGTCAAACCCAGCTAGCGGTTGAGAACGAGCAGTACTTC. Translating gives CASTRLGQTQLAVENEQYF.

The chain joins TRBV5-4 to TRBJ2-1; tentative D call: TRBD2 (5 bases). This CDR3 is 16 amino acids long. The germline V gene encodes CDR1 SGHNT and CDR2 YYREEE (reference sequence). The V end was cut by 4 bases, the J end by 6 bases, with 20 bases between. The CDR3 loop reads CASSGILATRRNEQFF. As DNA, the CDR3 is TGTGCCAGCAGCGGGATTCTAGCCACGCGTCGCAATGAGCAGTTCTTC.

V and J are TRBV7-9 and TRBJ1-1; D gene unclear. The germline CDR1 and CDR2 sequences are SEHNR and FQNEAQ (reference sequence). Between the trimmed V and J ends, which lost 3 bases and 4 bases, there was a span of 9 bases. This CDR3 has 13 residues. CDR3 nucleotide sequence: TGTGCCAGCAGCTTGGGCAGTACCACTGAAGCTTTCTTT. Translating gives CASSLGSTTEAFF.

The V call is TRBV28, the J call TRBJ1-2; D unresolved. The CDR3 is made up of 12 amino acids. CDR1 is MDHEN, CDR2 SYDVKM, per germline. V gave up 6 bases and J gave up 6 bases, with 11 bases separating them. CDR3 loop: CASRSGYDGYTF. For the CDR3, the DNA is TGTGCCAGCAGGTCGGGGTATGATGGCTACACCTTC.

This clone was seen just once. The chain uses TRBV18 and TRBJ2-2; D is perhaps TRBD1 (6 bases). The germline V gene encodes CDR1 KGHSH and CDR2 LQKENI. V was clipped by 3 bases and J by 5 bases, with 13 bases between them. This CDR3 region has 15 residues. CDR3 amino acids: CASSPENRVTGELFF. The CDR3 nucleotides are TGTGCCAGCTCACCTGAGAACAGGGTAACCGGGGAGCTGTTTTTT.

The chain couples TRBV25-1 to TRBJ1-1; 7 nucleotides match TRBD1. Germline CDR1 is MGHDK and CDR2 is SYGVNS. Trimming at V came to 6 bases and at J to 0 bases, leaving 4 bases not matched to a gene. The CDR3 totals 14 residues. The chain's CDR3 is CASRGQTLNTEAFF. Written as DNA, the CDR3 is TGTGCCAGCAGGGGACAGACTCTGAACACTGAAGCTTTCTTT.

The sample holds one count of this clone. The chain carries TRBV11-3 and TRBJ2-5; possibly TRBD1 for D (6 bases). V dropped 5 bases and J dropped 0 bases, with 13 bases sitting between them. The CDR3 is made up of 15 amino acids. Germline V gene lookup returns CDR1 SGHNT and CDR2 YENEEA. CDR3 loop: CASSGSRGYQETQYF. In nucleotides, the CDR3 is TGTGCCAGCAGCGGTTCAAGGGGGTACCAAGAGACCCAGTACTTC.

The chain is built from TRBV21-1 and TRBJ2-7; TRBD1, the table's D call, lacks a check against the DNA. TRBV21-1 is classified as a pseudogene. The CDR3 contains 15 residues. The CDR3 DNA is TGTGCCAGCAGCAAAATGCGGGACAGAGGATACGAGCAGTACTTC. Protein: CASSKMRDRGYEQYF.

V usage is TRBV11-2 and J usage is TRBJ2-7; 9 bases agree with TRBD2. The V and J ends lost 5 bases and 0 bases, in that order; junction bases with no gene match: 14. The CDR3 covers 18 residues. Germline V gives CDR1 SGHAT, CDR2 FQNNGV. CDR3 DNA: TGTGCCAGCAGCCCAAGGATAGCGGGAGCACTGGGCTCCTACGAGCAGTACTTC. Translated, it gives CASSPRIAGALGSYEQYF.

CDR3 residues: CASSERDSTKITGYTF. DNA of the CDR3: TGTGCCAGCAGCGAACGGGACAGCACAAAAATTACGGGCTACACCTTC. The chain recombines TRBV9 with TRBJ1-2; TRBD1 agrees at 7 bases. CDR1 and CDR2 (germline): SGDLS, YYNGEE. The length of the CDR3 is 16 residues. V lost 3 bases, J lost 8 bases, and 16 bases stayed unmatched.

This chain links TRBV7-9 with TRBJ1-4, with 8 bases matching TRBD1. Germline CDR1 is SEHNR and CDR2 is FQNEAQ (reference sequence). The CDR3 runs to 19 residues. V shed 0 bases and J 1 base; nucleotides not matched to a gene: 10. CDR3 in amino acids: CASSLAVTGGTGTNEKLFF. DNA for the CDR3: TGTGCCAGCAGCTTAGCCGTAACAGGGGGGACGGGAACTAATGAAAAACTGTTTTTT.

The gene calls are TRBV4-1 and TRBJ2-3; 8 bases map to TRBD2. V lost 3 bases, J lost 0 bases, and 5 bases stayed unmatched. CDR1 and CDR2 from the germline V gene are MGHRA and YSYEKL. This CDR3 has 16 amino acids. CDR3 nucleotides: TGCGCCAGCAGCCAGCAGCGGGAGTCTAGCACAGATACGCAGTATTTT. This gives the protein CASSQQRESSTDTQYF.

The chain has TRBV6-1 and TRBJ2-3; the D is unclear. This CDR3 contains 12 residues. Trimming cost V 2 bases and J 6 bases, with 6 bases left between them. Germline CDR1 MNHNS, CDR2 SASEGT. CDR3 sequence reads: CASSEWVDTQYF. CDR3 nucleotide sequence: TGTGCCAGCAGTGAATGGGTGGATACGCAGTATTTT.

The chain carries TRBV18 and TRBJ2-7; 7 bases are shared with TRBD1. This CDR3 is 14 amino acids long. CDR1 and CDR2 (germline): KGHSH, LQKENI. The junction had 8 bases not matched to a gene; V was cut back by 6 bases and J by 3 bases. The CDR3 sequence is CASSLNTGDYEQYF. The CDR3 nucleotides are TGTGCCAGCTCTCTCAATACAGGGGACTACGAGCAGTACTTC.

In its sample, this clone was seen once. The rearrangement joins TRBV9 to TRBJ2-4, with 9 bases matching TRBD1. CDR1 and CDR2 from the germline V gene are SGDLS and YYNGEE. Trimming removed 4 bases from V and 6 bases from J; junction bases left unmatched: 11. The CDR3 has 16 amino acids. CDR3 sequence: CASSTHPGQGRNIQYF. DNA for the CDR3: TGTGCCAGCAGCACCCATCCGGGACAGGGCAGAAACATTCAGTACTTC.

The rearrangement joins TRBV7-2 to TRBJ1-6; a possible D gene is TRBD1 (5 bases). V dropped 1 base and J dropped 7 bases, with 14 bases sitting between them. Germline CDR1 reads SGHTA; CDR2 reads FQGNSA. This CDR3 comprises 16 residues. CDR3 protein: CASSLGRQGRNSPLHF. The CDR3 DNA follows: TGTGCCAGCAGCTTAGGACGCCAGGGAAGGAATTCACCCCTCCACTTT.